The 30 T cell receptor beta chains presented below share a single source sample, sequenced in a study of T cells in women clearing cervical HPV infection. Produced via immunoSEQ multiplex PCR; TCRdb's table is partial and in-frame only. The table gives about 25,000 clones; the top ten clones make up roughly 4% of it. The sample was blood buffy coat. The source is a woman aged 18-69 years with a cervical HPV16 infection that either progressed to CIN3+ or cleared (not recorded which).

To note about this clone: The read terminates 3 residues ahead of where the CDR3 ends, so the germline J gene completes it. The chain recombines TRBV18 with TRBJ1-5; possibly TRBD1 for D (6 bases). V lost 4 bases, J lost 4 bases, and 8 bases lay in between. The germline CDR1 and CDR2 sequences are KGHSH and LQKENI. The CDR3 has 13 amino acids. The chain's CDR3 is CASSQGENQPQHF. The CDR3 bases that were read are TGTGCCAGCTCACAGGGGGAGAATCAGCCC. Filled out from reference TRBV18 and TRBJ1-5, the complete variable domain reads NAGVMQNPRHLVRRRGQEARLRCSPMKGHSHVYWYRQLPEEGLKFMVYLQKENIIDESGMPKERFSAEFPKEGPSILRIQQVVRGDSAAYFCASSQGENQPQHFGDGTRLSIL.

A word on this clone: From the germline J gene comes the end of the CDR3, since the read stops 3 residues before it. The chain employs TRBV5-1 and TRBJ1-2, with 12 nucleotides matching TRBD1. CDR1 SGHRS and CDR2 YFSETQ come from the germline V gene. The junction had 3 bases not matched to a gene; V was cut back by 5 bases and J by 4 bases. The CDR3 sequence is 14 residues long. The CDR3 reads CASRPGQGAYGYTF. The DNA read from the CDR3 is TGCGCCAGCAGACCGGGACAGGGGGCCTATGGC. Full variable domain (outside the CDR3, taken from reference TRBV5-1 and TRBJ1-2): KAGVTQTPRYLIKTRGQQVTLSCSPISGHRSVSWYQQTPGQGLQFLFEYFSETQRNKGNFPGRFSGRQFSNSRSEMNVSTLELGDSALYLCASRPGQGAYGYTFGSGTRLTVV.

With regard to this clone: The read finishes 3 residues shy of the CDR3 end, and the germline J gene is used to complete it. This chain joins TRBV7-9 and TRBJ2-7; 7 bases match TRBD1. This CDR3 has 14 residues. The trim removed 5 bases at V and 2 bases at J, leaving 6 bases unmatched. Germline V gene data show CDR1 as SEHNR and CDR2 as FQNEAQ (reference sequence). The sequenced CDR3 bases are TGTGCCAGCAGCCGGTGGGACAGCGCCTACGAG. Translated, it gives CASSRWDSAYE. The full-length CDR3 reads as CASSRWDSAYEQYF.

A remark on this clone: The read terminates 3 residues ahead of where the CDR3 ends, so the germline J gene completes it. The chain carries TRBV5-1 and TRBJ2-2; D is perhaps TRBD1 (6 bases). The CDR3 covers 17 residues. From germline, CDR1 is SGHRS and CDR2 YFSETQ. The CDR3 protein is CASSLDGTRGSNEKLFF. Incomplete CDR3 DNA: TGCGCCAGCAGCTTGGACGGGACCAGGGGATCTAATGAAAAG.

Details on this clone: The read terminates 3 residues before the CDR3 end, so the remaining end is supplied by the germline J gene. J is TRBJ2-1 and V is TRBV7-3; 12 nucleotides align to TRBD2. The CDR3 sequence is 19 residues long. Trimming at V came to 1 base and at J to 0 bases, leaving 7 bases not matched to a gene. CDR1 and CDR2 from the germline V gene are SGHTA and FQGTGA. CDR3 bases read: TGTGCCAGCAGCTTAATGGGGGCTAGCGGGGGGGACTCCTACAATGAG. Its translation: CASSLMGASGGDSYNE. The entire CDR3 sequence reads CASSLMGASGGDSYNEQFF. Supplemented by reference TRBV7-3 and TRBJ2-1, the full variable domain reads GAGVSQTPSNKVTEKGKYVELRCDPISGHTALYWYRQSLGQGPEFLIYFQGTGAADDSGLPNDRFFAVRPEGSVSTLKIQRTERGDSAVYLCASSLMGASGGDSYNEQFFGPGTRLTVL.

About this clone: The read ends 3 residues before the CDR3 terminus; that terminus is restored from the germline J gene. The chain employs TRBV30 and TRBJ1-6; TRBD1 aligns across 9 bases. This CDR3 has 15 amino acids. With 0 bases clipped from V and 10 bases from J, the junction kept 7 bases outside the gene matches. The germline V gene has CDR1 GTSNPN and CDR2 SVGIG (reference sequence). CDR3 protein: CAWSVGDRVRSPLHF. CDR3 DNA (partial): TGTGCCTGGAGTGTAGGGGACAGGGTTCGCTCACCC.

Details on this clone: The read ends 3 residues before the CDR3 terminus; that terminus is restored from the germline J gene. This chain uses TRBV7-9 with TRBJ1-4; TRBD1 agrees at 11 bases. CDR1 is SEHNR, CDR2 FQNEAQ, per germline (reference sequence). V was clipped by 1 base and J by 8 bases; unmatched bases: 0. This CDR3 has 14 residues. The CDR3 bases that were read are TGTGCCAGCAGCTTAGGGACAGGGGGCGAAAAA. It codes for CASSLGTGGEK. The full CDR3 sequence reads CASSLGTGGEKLFF.

About this clone itself: The read terminates 3 residues before the CDR3 end, so the remaining end is supplied by the germline J gene. The chain employs TRBV18 and TRBJ1-2; D ambiguous. The germline gives CDR1 KGHSH, CDR2 LQKENI. CDR3 size: 17 residues. V gave up 2 bases and J gave up 4 bases, with 20 bases separating them. The CDR3 loop reads CASSPIKSSPLAYGYTF. The sequenced part of the CDR3 DNA is TGTGCCAGCTCACCAATAAAATCCTCCCCGCTGGCCTATGGC.

A remark on this clone: Read data end 3 residues before the CDR3 end; the end is taken from the germline J gene. V usage is TRBV5-1 and J usage is TRBJ2-1; either TRBD1 or TRBD2 may supply D (5 bases each). This CDR3 is built from 15 residues. Looked up from germline, CDR1 is SGHRS and CDR2 is YFSETQ. Trimming took off 0 bases at V and 3 bases at J, with 10 bases between the two ends. CDR3 sequence reads: CASSLDPGSYNEQFF. The CDR3 bases that were read are TGCGCCAGCAGCTTGGATCCAGGGAGCTACAATGAG.

Remarks on this clone: Read coverage stops 3 residues before the CDR3 terminus; the germline J gene supplies the remainder. This chain connects TRBV11-2 to TRBJ2-2; 8 positions agree with TRBD2. The V gene end was trimmed by 1 base and the J gene end by 5 bases; junction bases not matched to a gene: 0. CDR3 length: 14 amino acids. Germline values: CDR1 SGHAT, CDR2 FQNNGV. Here the CDR3 reads CASSLGGRTGELFF. The sequenced part of the CDR3 DNA is TGTGCCAGCAGCTTAGGCGGGAGGACCGGGGAG.

In regard to this clone: From the germline J gene comes the end of the CDR3, since the read stops 3 residues before it. V usage is TRBV7-9 and J usage is TRBJ1-2; the D gene is possibly TRBD1 (6 bases). The CDR3 sequence is 15 residues long. CDR1 and CDR2 from the germline V gene are SEHNR and FQNEAQ (reference sequence). Incomplete CDR3 DNA: TGTGCCAGCAGCTTACAGGGTGGGAGGACAGATACC. Translating it yields CASSLQGGRTDT. The whole CDR3 sequence reads CASSLQGGRTDTYTF.

As regards this clone: The CDR3 end lies 3 residues beyond the end of the read and is filled in from the germline J gene. The chain employs TRBV27 and TRBJ2-7; TRBD1 agrees at 9 bases. This CDR3 is 16 amino acids long. Germline V lookup: CDR1 MNHEY, CDR2 SMNVEV (reference sequence). V was pared by 8 bases and J by 6 bases, with 17 bases of the junction left unmatched. The DNA read from the CDR3 is TGTGCCAGCGGTATAATCGGACAGGGGAAAAACTTCGAG. Its protein is CASGIIGQGKNFE. The entire CDR3 protein is CASGIIGQGKNFEQYF.

Regarding this clone: The read ends 3 residues early relative to the CDR3; the germline J gene fills the gap. The J gene is TRBJ2-7, the V gene TRBV14; TRBD2 aligns across 8 bases. V was pared by 4 bases and J by 2 bases, with 10 bases of the junction left unmatched. Germline V gene lookup returns CDR1 SGHDN and CDR2 FVKESK. The CDR3 runs 16 residues. The CDR3 here is CASSLWRGASTYEQYF. The part of the CDR3 DNA that was read is TGTGCCAGCAGCCTTTGGCGGGGGGCCTCGACCTACGAG.

Details on this clone: The read terminates 3 residues before the CDR3 end, so the remaining end is supplied by the germline J gene. The chain uses TRBV7-8 and TRBJ1-1; TRBD1 is a possible D gene (5 bases). Per germline, CDR1 SGHVS and CDR2 FQNEAQ. V lost 1 base and J 4 bases, leaving 7 bases between the germline ends. The CDR3 extends over 13 amino acids. The CDR3 is CASSLGGGTEAFF. The part of the CDR3 DNA that was read is TGTGCCAGCAGCTTAGGGGGGGGCACTGAA.

A remark on this clone: The read finishes 3 residues shy of the CDR3 end, and the germline J gene is used to complete it. J is TRBJ2-2 and V is TRBV19, with D possibly matching TRBD1 (5 bases). The germline CDR1 and CDR2 sequences are LNHDA and SQIVND (reference sequence). Trimming pared 3 bases from V and 6 bases from J, leaving 14 bases between. CDR3 length: 15 residues. The CDR3 bases that were read are TGTGCCAGTAGTATTGCAGCAGGGATAGCCGGGGAG. Translated, it gives CASSIAAGIAGE. The entire CDR3 protein is CASSIAAGIAGELFF.

Comment on this clone: Read coverage stops 3 residues before the CDR3 terminus; the germline J gene supplies the remainder. The chain employs TRBV20-1 and TRBJ2-5; 10 bases fit TRBD2. The V segment lost 3 bases and the J segment 3 bases; nucleotides outside the gene matches: 10. The CDR3 is 16 amino acids. Germline loops: CDR1 DFQATT, CDR2 SNEGSKA (reference sequence). The CDR3 DNA, read in part, is TGCAGTGCTAGCCAACCCCTAGCGGGGGCAGAAGAGACC. Amino acids: CSASQPLAGAEET. From start to end, the CDR3 is CSASQPLAGAEETQYF.

Remarks on this clone: An end of the junction does not agree with germline; a read error may underlie this. The missing CDR3 end, 3 residues past where the read stops, is filled in from the germline J gene. The rearrangement links TRBV4-2 to TRBJ2-5, with 7 bases lining up with TRBD1. The CDR3 has 15 amino acids. Per the germline V gene, CDR1 is LGHNA and CDR2 is YNFKEQ. CDR3 region: CASSRNWGQTETQYF. CDR3 DNA, as far as it was read: TGCGCCAGCAGCCGGAATTGGGGACAGACAGAGACC.

On this clone itself: The read falls 3 residues short of the CDR3 end, and the missing part is taken from the germline J gene. The chain is built from TRBV19 and TRBJ1-1; D unresolved. Germline V lookup: CDR1 LNHDA, CDR2 SQIVND (reference sequence). Trimming removed 6 bases at V and 1 base at J, with 6 bases between. The CDR3 runs 12 residues. CDR3: CASSHRNTEAFF. Incomplete CDR3 DNA: TGTGCCAGTAGCCACAGGAACACTGAA. Combining the CDR3 with reference TRBV19 and TRBJ1-1 gives the whole variable domain DGGITQSPKYLFRKEGQNVTLSCEQNLNHDAMYWYRQDPGQGLRLIYYSQIVNDFQKGDIAEGYSVSREKKESFPLTVTSAQKNPTAFYLCASSHRNTEAFFGQGTRLTVV.

Note on this clone: The read ends 3 residues shy of where the CDR3 ends; the end is completed using the germline J gene. V is TRBV6-2 or TRBV6-3 and J is TRBJ2-5; TRBD1 might be the D (5 bases). V gave up 2 bases and J gave up 3 bases, with 10 bases separating them. Germline V CDR1 and CDR2: MNHEY, SVGEGT. The CDR3 extends over 14 amino acids. The sequenced part of the CDR3 DNA is TGTGCCAGCAGTTACCCCAAGGGGAAAGAGACC. Translated, it gives CASSYPKGKET. The full CDR3 reads CASSYPKGKETQYF.

Remarks on this clone: From the germline J gene comes the end of the CDR3, since the read stops 3 residues before it. The chain uses TRBV10-1 and TRBJ1-6, with D perhaps TRBD1 (6 bases). The V end was cut by 3 bases, the J end by 10 bases, with 22 bases between. This CDR3 comprises 17 residues. CDR1 is WNHNN, CDR2 SYGVQD, per germline (reference sequence). The DNA read from the CDR3 is TGCGCCAGCAGTGAAGGGGACAAGGGTGAAGGTTACTCACCC. Protein sequence: CASSEGDKGEGYSP. The whole CDR3 reads CASSEGDKGEGYSPLHF.

To note about this clone: The sequenced fragment ends 3 residues before the CDR3 boundary, so the rest is inferred from the germline J gene. This rearrangement joins TRBV11-2 to TRBJ2-3; 7 bases align to TRBD2. V shed 0 bases and J 0 bases; nucleotides not matched to a gene: 0. Germline CDR1 and CDR2: SGHAT and FQNNGV. The CDR3 sequence is 15 residues long. Partial CDR3 DNA: TGTGCCAGCAGCTTAGAGGGGGGGAGCACAGATACG. Encoded protein: CASSLEGGSTDT. The whole CDR3 sequence reads CASSLEGGSTDTQYF.

By frequency, this clone is medium-sized (0.01 to 0.1%). The CDR3 end is not reached by the read, which stops 3 residues before it; the germline J gene fills it in. The chain is built from TRBV29-1 and TRBJ2-6, with 8 positions matching TRBD1. CDR3 length: 14 residues. Germline loops: CDR1 SQVTM, CDR2 ANQGSEA. The junction had 3 bases not matched to a gene; V was cut back by 6 bases and J by 2 bases. Partial CDR3 DNA: TGCAGCGTAAAACAGGGGGCTGGGGCCAACGTC. Translated, it gives CSVKQGAGANV. In full, the CDR3 reads CSVKQGAGANVLTF.

On this clone itself: From the germline J gene comes the end of the CDR3, since the read stops 3 residues before it. The V gene is TRBV5-1, the J gene TRBJ1-2; 7 positions match TRBD1. This CDR3 has 15 amino acids. The germline V gene has CDR1 SGHRS and CDR2 YFSETQ. V was pared by 0 bases and J by 1 base, with 3 bases of the junction left unmatched. The covered CDR3 bases are TGCGCCAGCAGCTTGGCAGGGGGTGATAACTATGGC. This sequence encodes CASSLAGGDNYG. The entire CDR3 protein is CASSLAGGDNYGYTF.

With regard to this clone: The read stops 3 residues short of the end of the CDR3; the missing end is completed from the germline J gene. The gene calls are TRBV7-9 and TRBJ1-2; the match to TRBD1 covers 7 bases. Trimming cost V 3 bases and J 4 bases; bases outside gene matches: 8. The CDR3 covers 15 residues. CDR1 SEHNR and CDR2 FQNEAQ come from the germline V gene (reference sequence). CDR3 amino acids: CASSLTTGDVYGYTF. The sequenced part of the CDR3 DNA is TGTGCCAGCAGCTTGACCACAGGGGACGTCTATGGC.

This clone ranks as medium-sized in terms of frequency. The read stops 3 residues short of the end of the CDR3; the missing end is completed from the germline J gene. The J gene is TRBJ1-2, the V gene TRBV5-6, with 9 bases fitting TRBD1. CDR3 length: 12 residues. Looked up from germline, CDR1 is SGHDT and CDR2 is YYEEEE. CDR3 amino acids: CASNWGQGGYTF. The CDR3 bases that were read are TGTGCCAGCAATTGGGGACAGGGAGGC.

The sequenced CDR3 bases are TGTGCCAGCTCACCGACAGGGGGATCAACTAATGAAAAA. Translated: CASSPTGGSTNEK. The CDR3, in full, reads CASSPTGGSTNEKLFF. The chain employs TRBV18 and TRBJ1-4; 9 bases agree with TRBD1. The read is 3 residues too short to cover the CDR3 end, so that end is filled in from the germline J gene. Per germline, CDR1 KGHSH and CDR2 LQKENI. J lost 0 bases, V lost 3 bases, and 2 bases had no gene match. The CDR3 runs 16 residues.

Regarding this clone: The read gets to within 3 residues of the CDR3 end, and the germline J gene fills in the rest. The V and J genes are TRBV10-3 and TRBJ1-4; D might be TRBD1 (5 bases). The V gene lost 0 bases and the J gene lost 8 bases, with 13 bases spanning the gap. Germline CDR1 is ENHRY and CDR2 is SYGVKD. The CDR3 loop spans 15 amino acids. The CDR3 bases that were read are TGTGCCATCAGTGAGTCAGGGGCCTTGGGGGAAAAA. Protein product: CAISESGALGEK. The entire CDR3 is CAISESGALGEKLFF.

With respect to this clone: Read coverage stops 3 residues before the CDR3 terminus; the germline J gene supplies the remainder. This sequence joins TRBV13 and TRBJ2-7; TRBD1 might be the D (7 bases). The V and J ends lost 5 bases and 5 bases respectively, with 13 bases between them. CDR3 length: 13 amino acids. Germline lookup yields CDR1 PRHDT and CDR2 FYEKMQ (reference sequence). Here the CDR3 reads CASSPGGRDEQYF. Partial CDR3 DNA: TGTGCCAGCAGCCCAGGGGGGCGGGACGAG. The variable domain in full, completed from reference TRBV13 and TRBJ2-7, reads AAGVIQSPRHLIKEKRETATLKCYPIPRHDTVYWYQQGPGQDPQFLISFYEKMQSDKGSIPDRFSAQQFSDYHSELNMSSLELGDSALYFCASSPGGRDEQYFGPGTRLTVT.

The CDR3 region is CASITGTEAFF. The sequenced CDR3 bases are TGTGCCAGCATTACAGGCACTGAA. The chain links TRBV4-2 to TRBJ1-1, with a weak D call TRBD1 (5 bases). The CDR3 extends 3 residues past the end of the read, so its final part is completed from the germline J gene. The CDR3 covers 11 residues. Germline assignment: CDR1 LGHNA and CDR2 YNFKEQ. V lost 7 bases and J lost 4, with 7 bases in between.

Note on this clone: From the germline J gene comes the end of the CDR3, since the read stops 3 residues before it. The chain employs TRBV5-6 and TRBJ2-5; 8 bases line up with TRBD2. Per the germline V gene, CDR1 is SGHDT and CDR2 is YYEEEE. The CDR3 contains 15 residues. Losses at the gene ends were 4 bases for V and 5 bases for J; bases not matched to a gene: 10. Here the CDR3 reads CASSEAGLERETQYF. The CDR3 DNA, read in part, is TGTGCCAGCAGCGAGGCGGGACTAGAGAGGGAGACC. Combining the CDR3 with reference TRBV5-6 and TRBJ2-5 gives the whole variable domain DAGVTQSPTHLIKTRGQQVTLRCSPKSGHDTVSWYQQALGQGPQFIFQYYEEEERQRGNFPDRFSGHQFPNYSSELNVNALLLGDSALYLCASSEAGLERETQYFGPGTRLLVL.